A selection of T cell receptor beta chains follows, all from one sample in a study of naive CD8 T cells in extremely preterm neonates. Measured with immunoSEQ multiplex PCR; TCRdb has only the in-frame clones, and not every one. The sample carries about 7,100 clones, approximately 98% recorded once. Source material: naive CD8+ T cells from blood. The source is a human donor in good health. CDR3s include the opening cysteine and the closing phenylalanine or tryptophan. D genes are given only for firm matches. Size is omitted from some rows. Given values are once, few, many or a class for expanded clones.

V gene: TRBV7-9
J gene: TRBJ1-1
D gene: .
clone size: .
CDR3 DNA: TGTGCCAGCAGCTTAGGTGAGACTGAAGCTTTCTTT
CDR3 protein: CASSLGETEAFF

V gene: TRBV25-1
J gene: TRBJ1-1
D gene: .
clone size: .
CDR3 DNA: TGTGCCAGCAGCGACCTATCGACAGGTTACGAAGCTTTCTTT
CDR3 protein: CASSDLSTGYEAFF

V gene: TRBV9
J gene: TRBJ1-6
D gene: TRBD1
clone size: .
CDR3 DNA: TGTGCCAGCAGCCCCGGACAGGGCCCGGCACCCCTCCACTTT
CDR3 protein: CASSPGQGPAPLHF

V gene: TRBV27
J gene: TRBJ2-2
D gene: .
clone size: .
CDR3 DNA: TGTGCCAGCAGTTTGTCAGGGGCCACCGGGGAGCTGTTTTTT
CDR3 protein: CASSLSGATGELFF

V gene: TRBV4-2
J gene: TRBJ1-1
D gene: .
clone size: .
CDR3 DNA: TGTGCCAGCAGCCAAACAGGGATCACTGAAGCTTTCTTT
CDR3 protein: CASSQTGITEAFF

V gene: TRBV28
J gene: TRBJ1-2
D gene: .
clone size: .
CDR3 DNA: TGTGCCAGCAGTTTTGCGGACAGTAACTATGGCTACACCTTC
CDR3 protein: CASSFADSNYGYTF

V gene: TRBV9
J gene: TRBJ2-3
D gene: TRBD2
clone size: .
CDR3 DNA: TGTGCCAGCAGCGTAGATGGGACTAACACAGATACGCAGTATTTT
CDR3 protein: CASSVDGTNTDTQYF

V gene: TRBV30
J gene: TRBJ2-3
D gene: TRBD2
clone size: .
CDR3 DNA: TGTGCCTGGAGTTCCCCTAGCGGGGGGACAGATACGCAGTATTTT
CDR3 protein: CAWSSPSGGTDTQYF

V gene: TRBV5-1
J gene: TRBJ2-3
D gene: TRBD2
clone size: .
CDR3 DNA: TGCGCCAGCAGCCGCGGGACTAGCGGGATCACAGATACGCAGTATTTT
CDR3 protein: CASSRGTSGITDTQYF

V gene: TRBV10-3
J gene: TRBJ2-5
D gene: .
clone size: once
CDR3 DNA: TGTGCCATCAGTGGCGGGGCCCCAACGGGGGATACCCAGTACTTC
CDR3 protein: CAISGGAPTGDTQYF

V gene: TRBV7-2
J gene: TRBJ2-1
D gene: TRBD2
clone size: .
CDR3 DNA: TGTGCCAGCAGCTTAGGGGGAGGGCCCAGGAATGAGCAGTTCTTC
CDR3 protein: CASSLGGGPRNEQFF

V gene: TRBV19
J gene: TRBJ1-5
D gene: TRBD1
clone size: .
CDR3 DNA: TGTGCCAGTAGTTACAGGGGGCGAGGCAATCAGCCCCAGCATTTT
CDR3 protein: CASSYRGRGNQPQHF

V gene: TRBV7-2
J gene: TRBJ2-1
D gene: .
clone size: .
CDR3 DNA: TGTGCCAGCAGCCTGACACTCAACTCCTACAATGAGCAGTTCTTC
CDR3 protein: CASSLTLNSYNEQFF

V gene: TRBV7-9
J gene: TRBJ1-2
D gene: TRBD1
clone size: .
CDR3 DNA: TGTGCCAGCAGCTTAGCCGGGACAGAAGCCGTCTATGGCTACACCTTC
CDR3 protein: CASSLAGTEAVYGYTF

V gene: TRBV27
J gene: TRBJ1-1
D gene: .
clone size: .
CDR3 DNA: TGTGCCAGCAGTTTAGAAGGGGGAGTTGAAGCTTTCTTT
CDR3 protein: CASSLEGGVEAFF

V gene: TRBV5-8
J gene: TRBJ2-1
D gene: TRBD2
clone size: .
CDR3 DNA: TGTGCCAGCAGCTTGGGCAGCGGGAGGGCCCATGAGCAGTTCTTC
CDR3 protein: CASSLGSGRAHEQFF

V gene: TRBV30
J gene: TRBJ1-2
D gene: .
clone size: .
CDR3 DNA: TGTGCCTGGAGAATACCCTGGGACACTTCTAACTATGGCTACACCTTC
CDR3 protein: CAWRIPWDTSNYGYTF

V gene: TRBV11-3
J gene: TRBJ2-1
D gene: .
clone size: .
CDR3 DNA: TGTGCCAGCAGCTTAGATCTGGGCTATTCTTCCTACAATGAGCAGTTCTTC
CDR3 protein: CASSLDLGYSSYNEQFF

V gene: TRBV30
J gene: TRBJ2-5
D gene: TRBD2
clone size: .
CDR3 DNA: TGTGCCTGGAGTGTTGGTAGCGGGGGGCAAGAGACCCAGTACTTC
CDR3 protein: CAWSVGSGGQETQYF

V gene: TRBV7-2
J gene: TRBJ2-7
D gene: .
clone size: .
CDR3 DNA: TGTGCCAGCAGCTTAGGTGGCGGGGAGCAGTACTTC
CDR3 protein: CASSLGGGEQYF

V gene: TRBV15
J gene: TRBJ2-4
D gene: .
clone size: .
CDR3 DNA: TGTGCCACCAGCCCGACTAGGTCCGCCGACATTCAGTACTTC
CDR3 protein: CATSPTRSADIQYF

V gene: TRBV11-2
J gene: TRBJ1-1
D gene: TRBD1
clone size: .
CDR3 DNA: TGTGCCAGCAGCTTAGATCAGGACAGGTTGAACACTGAAGCTTTCTTT
CDR3 protein: CASSLDQDRLNTEAFF

V gene: TRBV7-9
J gene: TRBJ2-5
D gene: .
clone size: .
CDR3 DNA: TGTGCCAGCAGCTCTCCCGGGGAGGATACCCAGTACTTC
CDR3 protein: CASSSPGEDTQYF

V gene: TRBV25-1
J gene: TRBJ1-4
D gene: TRBD1
clone size: .
CDR3 DNA: TGTGCCAGCAGTGAAGGAAGAACAGGGGGCGTTTATGATGAAAAACTGTTTTTT
CDR3 protein: CASSEGRTGGVYDEKLFF

V gene: TRBV27
J gene: TRBJ2-3
D gene: .
clone size: .
CDR3 DNA: TGTGCCAGCAGTCTCTATCCAAGCAAGAGCACAGATACGCAGTATTTT
CDR3 protein: CASSLYPSKSTDTQYF

V gene: TRBV4-1
J gene: TRBJ1-1
D gene: .
clone size: .
CDR3 DNA: TGCGCCAGCAGCCAAGCAACAGGGATGAACACTGAAGCTTTCTTT
CDR3 protein: CASSQATGMNTEAFF

V gene: TRBV2
J gene: TRBJ1-4
D gene: .
clone size: .
CDR3 DNA: TGTGCCAGCAGTGAAGGTCAGCAGGAACTGTTTTTT
CDR3 protein: CASSEGQQELFF

V gene: TRBV19
J gene: TRBJ1-1
D gene: .
clone size: .
CDR3 DNA: TGTGCCAGTAGGATTGGACAGAACACTGAAGCTTTCTTT
CDR3 protein: CASRIGQNTEAFF